This T cell receptor beta chain was profiled in a study of blood T cell repertoires in COVID-19. Turning to the study itself: Sites in the United States, Italy and Spain provided acute and convalescent COVID-19 samples.

Germline CDR1 and CDR2: SGHNT and YYREEE (reference sequence). Trimming pared 5 bases from V and 0 bases from J, leaving 12 bases between. CDR3 length: 14 amino acids. This clone was found a few times. In the authors' workflow: Using reference gene primer amplification, nucleated cell counts were estimated. The table came from immunoSEQ multiplex PCR; TCRdb's copy has only in-frame clones and leaves some out. V and J calls and clone size are as listed in that table; D and trimming were resolved from the DNA. The sample shows approximately 90,000 clones, roughly 70% of them seen only once. The sample taken for sequencing was peripheral blood. This receptor was obtained from a woman over 75 with acute or convalescent COVID-19. The chain is built from TRBV5-4 and TRBJ2-7; tentative D call: TRBD1 (6 bases). Here the CDR3 DNA reads TGTGCCAGCAGGGACAGTGACTTCTCCTACGAGCAGTACTTC. As protein: CASRDSDFSYEQYF.